This T cell receptor (beta chain) derives from a study of T cells in localized non-small cell lung cancer. Whole-study results and caveats: The study detected a median about 60 of the top 100 tumor clones in adjacent lung.

Data came from immunoSEQ multiplex PCR; TCRdb stores just in-frame clones and leaves some out. The table has 50,000 to 55,000 clones, around 80% seen once. As for this clone: The antigen remains unidentified.

The V gene lost 6 bases and the J gene lost 1 base, with 9 bases spanning the gap. The CDR3 totals 13 residues. Germline assignment: CDR1 KGHSH and CDR2 LQKENI. This TCR was sampled from a man aged 40 to 70 with stage III lung adenocarcinoma. This chain joins TRBV18 and TRBJ1-1; D might be TRBD1 (5 bases). Sequenced here: peripheral blood mononuclear cells, sampled before any cancer treatment. The CDR3 here is CASSRQSNTEAFF. In DNA, the CDR3 is TGTGCCAGCTCCCGACAGTCGAACACTGAAGCTTTCTTT.